This T cell receptor (beta chain) emerged from a study of T cells in Graves' hyperthyroidism and ophthalmopathy. Amplification yielded TCR beta CDR3 regions, with RNA transcripts as the source. With the HTBI primer set, the TCR CDR3 went through a first round of RT-PCR. A single record per CDR3 protein comes from TCRdb applying MiXCR to the multiplex PCR reads. The sample includes 550,000 to 800,000 distinct CDR3 sequences, roughly 17% of them seen just once. Germline V gives CDR1 MDHEN, CDR2 SYDVKM. This CDR3 is 13 amino acids long. V was cut by 3 bases and J by 13 bases, with 18 bases left in between. Turning to this clonotype: A read error may explain this, as a much larger clone is one base away.

V gene TRBV28 combines with J gene TRBJ1-2, with D unclear. Sequencing was done on a sample of blood. This receptor was taken from a man in his forties or fifties with Graves' hyperthyroidism. CDR3 in DNA: TGTGCCAGCAGTTTGGAATCGCCCTATCTTTTCACCTTC. Encoded protein: CASSLESPYLFTF.